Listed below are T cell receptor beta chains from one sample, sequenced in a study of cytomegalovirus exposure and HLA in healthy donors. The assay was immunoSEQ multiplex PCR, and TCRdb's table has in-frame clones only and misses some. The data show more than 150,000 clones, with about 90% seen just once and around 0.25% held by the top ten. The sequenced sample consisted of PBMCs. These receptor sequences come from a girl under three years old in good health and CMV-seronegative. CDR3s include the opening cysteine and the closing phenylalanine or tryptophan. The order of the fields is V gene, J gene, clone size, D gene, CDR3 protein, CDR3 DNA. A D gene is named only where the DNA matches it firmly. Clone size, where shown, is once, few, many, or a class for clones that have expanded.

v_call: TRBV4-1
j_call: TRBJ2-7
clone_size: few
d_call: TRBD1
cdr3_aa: CASSSHRQGASEQYF
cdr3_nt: TGCGCCAGCAGCTCCCACCGGCAGGGGGCCAGCGAGCAGTACTTC

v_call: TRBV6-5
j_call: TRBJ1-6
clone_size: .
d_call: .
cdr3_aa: CASSSQARNSPLHF
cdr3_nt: TGTGCCAGCAGTTCACAGGCCCGAAATTCACCCCTCCACTTT

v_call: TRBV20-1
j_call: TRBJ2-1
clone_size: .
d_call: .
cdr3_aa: CSADHGIEQFF
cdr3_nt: TGCAGTGCAGACCACGGGATCGAGCAGTTCTTC

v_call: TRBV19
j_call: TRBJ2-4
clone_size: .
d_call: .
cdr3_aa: CASSTVSQRLAKNIQYF
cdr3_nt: TGTGCCAGTAGTACTGTTAGCCAGCGGCTAGCCAAAAACATTCAGTACTTC

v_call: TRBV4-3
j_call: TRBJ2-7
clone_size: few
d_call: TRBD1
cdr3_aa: CASSQGQGSPTYEQYF
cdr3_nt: TGCGCCAGCAGCCAAGGACAGGGGTCACCAACCTACGAGCAGTACTTC

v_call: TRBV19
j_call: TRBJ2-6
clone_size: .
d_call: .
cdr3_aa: CASRDIGGANVLTF
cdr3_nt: TGTGCCAGCCGGGACATTGGTGGGGCCAACGTCCTGACTTTC

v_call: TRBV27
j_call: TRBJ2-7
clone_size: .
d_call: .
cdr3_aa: CASSPRGGVSYEQYF
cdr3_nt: TGTGCCAGCAGTCCTAGGGGGGGGGTCTCCTACGAGCAGTACTTC

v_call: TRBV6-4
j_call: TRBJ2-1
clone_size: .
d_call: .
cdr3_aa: CASSDAGARYNEQFF
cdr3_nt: TGTGCCAGCAGTGACGCGGGGGCGAGGTACAATGAGCAGTTCTTC

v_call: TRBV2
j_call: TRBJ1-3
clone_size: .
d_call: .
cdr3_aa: CASSEDRGSGNTIYF
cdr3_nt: TGTGCCAGCAGTGAAGATCGGGGGTCCGGAAACACCATATATTTT

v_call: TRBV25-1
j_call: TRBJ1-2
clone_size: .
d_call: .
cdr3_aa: CASSEIGQYYGYTF
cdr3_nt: TGTGCCAGCAGTGAAATAGGACAGTACTATGGCTACACCTTC

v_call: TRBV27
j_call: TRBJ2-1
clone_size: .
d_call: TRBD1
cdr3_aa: CASSLIEVRGLSNEQFF
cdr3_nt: TGTGCCAGCAGTTTAATCGAAGTCAGGGGGTTAAGTAATGAGCAGTTCTTC

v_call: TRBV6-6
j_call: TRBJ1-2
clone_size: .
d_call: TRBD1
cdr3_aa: CASSYSTGNLGYTF
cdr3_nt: TGTGCCAGCAGTTACTCGACAGGGAACTTAGGCTACACCTTC

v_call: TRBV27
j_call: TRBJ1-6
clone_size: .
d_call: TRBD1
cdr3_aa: CASSFRTGGYSPLHF
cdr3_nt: TGTGCCAGCAGTTTCAGGACAGGGGGATATTCACCCCTCCACTTT

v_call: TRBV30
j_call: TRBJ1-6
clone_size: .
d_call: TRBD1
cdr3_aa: CAVSGGQRRNSPLHF
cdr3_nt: TGTGCCGTTTCAGGGGGACAGCGGAGGAATTCACCCCTCCACTTT

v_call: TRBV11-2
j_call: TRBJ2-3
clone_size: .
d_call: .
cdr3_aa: CASSPYTDTQYF
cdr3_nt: TGTGCCAGCAGCCCCTATACAGATACGCAGTATTTT

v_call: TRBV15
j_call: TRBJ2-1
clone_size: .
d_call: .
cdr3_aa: CATSRDLSTPGQFF
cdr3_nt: TGTGCCACCAGCAGAGACCTCTCGACACCTGGGCAGTTCTTC

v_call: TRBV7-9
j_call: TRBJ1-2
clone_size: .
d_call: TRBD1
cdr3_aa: CASSLAAGQGRYGYTF
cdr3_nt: TGTGCCAGCAGCTTAGCGGCGGGACAGGGACGCTATGGCTACACCTTC

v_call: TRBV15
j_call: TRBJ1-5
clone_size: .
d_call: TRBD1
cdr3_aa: CATSRGTGQGADQPQHF
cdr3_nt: TGTGCCACCAGCAGAGGAACGGGACAGGGGGCCGATCAGCCCCAGCATTTT

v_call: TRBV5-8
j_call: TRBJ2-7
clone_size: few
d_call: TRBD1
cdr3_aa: CASSFRQGAEYEQYF
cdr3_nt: TGTGCCAGCAGCTTTCGACAGGGGGCTGAGTACGAGCAGTACTTC

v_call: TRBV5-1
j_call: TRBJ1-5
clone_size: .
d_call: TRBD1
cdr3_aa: CASSLGWQGVPNQPQHF
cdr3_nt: TGCGCCAGCAGCTTGGGGTGGCAGGGGGTTCCCAATCAGCCCCAGCATTTT

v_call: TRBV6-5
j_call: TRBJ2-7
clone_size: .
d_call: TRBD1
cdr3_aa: CASRPTGVRRSEQYF
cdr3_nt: TGTGCCAGCAGACCTACAGGGGTGAGGAGGTCCGAGCAGTACTTC

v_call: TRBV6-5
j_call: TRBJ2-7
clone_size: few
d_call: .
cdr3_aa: CASSTTVDSYEQYF
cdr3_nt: TGTGCCAGCAGTACAACAGTGGACTCCTACGAGCAGTACTTC

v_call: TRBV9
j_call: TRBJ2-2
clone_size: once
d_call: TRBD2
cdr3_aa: CASSAPFGAGVNTGELFF
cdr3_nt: TGTGCCAGCAGCGCCCCTTTTGGAGCGGGGGTTAACACCGGGGAGCTGTTTTTT

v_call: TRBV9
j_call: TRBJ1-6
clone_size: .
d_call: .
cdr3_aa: CASSVHQGEPLHF
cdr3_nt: TGTGCCAGCAGCGTACATCAGGGCGAACCCCTCCACTTT

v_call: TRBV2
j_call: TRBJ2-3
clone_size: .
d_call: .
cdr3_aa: CASSEVKLGVTDTQYF
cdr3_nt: TGTGCCAGCAGTGAAGTCAAGCTAGGCGTAACAGATACGCAGTATTTT

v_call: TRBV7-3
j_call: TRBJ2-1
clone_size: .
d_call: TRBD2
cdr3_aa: CASSAGTSGYNEQFF
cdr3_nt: TGTGCCAGCAGCGCCGGGACTAGCGGGTACAATGAGCAGTTCTTC

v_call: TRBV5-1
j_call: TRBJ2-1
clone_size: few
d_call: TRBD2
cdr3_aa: CASSSGLAGGLTYNEQFF
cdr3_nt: TGCGCCAGCAGCTCGGGACTAGCGGGGGGTTTGACCTACAATGAGCAGTTCTTC

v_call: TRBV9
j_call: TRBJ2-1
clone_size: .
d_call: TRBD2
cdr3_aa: CASSVGGSGSNEQFF
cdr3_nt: TGTGCCAGCAGCGTAGGGGGTAGCGGGAGTAATGAGCAGTTCTTC

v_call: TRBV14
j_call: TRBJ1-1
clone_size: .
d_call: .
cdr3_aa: CASSHKPFRGGRVNTEAFF
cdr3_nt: TGTGCCAGCAGCCACAAACCCTTTCGCGGGGGGCGAGTGAACACTGAAGCTTTCTTT

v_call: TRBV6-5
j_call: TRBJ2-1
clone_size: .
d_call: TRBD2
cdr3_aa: CASSYSGGGTYNEQFF
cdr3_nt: TGTGCCAGCAGTTACTCCGGCGGGGGAACCTACAATGAGCAGTTCTTC

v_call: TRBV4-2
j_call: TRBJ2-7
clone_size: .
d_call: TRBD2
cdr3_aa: CASSQVLPSGGSSEQYF
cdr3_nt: TGTGCCAGCAGCCAAGTTCTTCCTAGCGGGGGGTCTTCCGAGCAGTACTTC

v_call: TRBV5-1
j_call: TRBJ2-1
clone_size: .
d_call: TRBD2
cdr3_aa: CASSPTSGRGNEQFF
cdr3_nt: TGCGCCAGCAGCCCGACTAGCGGGAGAGGGAATGAGCAGTTCTTC

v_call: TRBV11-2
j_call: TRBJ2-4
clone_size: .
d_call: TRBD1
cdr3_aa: CASSLDVGDSLAKNIQYF
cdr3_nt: TGTGCCAGCAGCTTAGACGTGGGGGACAGCTTAGCCAAAAACATTCAGTACTTC

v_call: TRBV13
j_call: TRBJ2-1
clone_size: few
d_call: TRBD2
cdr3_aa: CASSSGRERIF
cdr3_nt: TGTGCCAGCAGCTCAGGGAGGGAGCGGATCTTC

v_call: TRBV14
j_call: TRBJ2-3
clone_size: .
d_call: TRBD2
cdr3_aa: CASSQTRPSGNSLTDTQYF
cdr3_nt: TGTGCCAGCAGCCAAACCCGGCCGAGCGGGAATTCCCTCACAGATACGCAGTATTTT

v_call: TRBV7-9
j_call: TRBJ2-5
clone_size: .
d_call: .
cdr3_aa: CASSLSGRGETQYF
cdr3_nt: TGTGCCAGCAGCTTGTCGGGCCGAGGGGAGACCCAGTACTTC

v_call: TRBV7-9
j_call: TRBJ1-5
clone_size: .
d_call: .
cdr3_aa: CASSLLSQPQHF
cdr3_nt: TGTGCCAGCAGCTTACTGAGTCAGCCCCAGCATTTT

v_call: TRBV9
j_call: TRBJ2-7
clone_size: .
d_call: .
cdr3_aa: CASSAAGFYEQYF
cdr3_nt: TGTGCCAGCAGCGCAGCGGGTTTCTACGAGCAGTACTTC

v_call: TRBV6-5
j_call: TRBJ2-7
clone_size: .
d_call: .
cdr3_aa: CASSSGFFYEQHF
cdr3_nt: TGTGCCAGCAGTTCGGGGTTCTTTTACGAGCAGCACTTC

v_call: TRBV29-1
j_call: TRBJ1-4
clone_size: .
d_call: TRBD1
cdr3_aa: CSVDRGEGEKLFF
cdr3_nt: TGCAGCGTTGACAGGGGGGAAGGTGAAAAACTGTTTTTT

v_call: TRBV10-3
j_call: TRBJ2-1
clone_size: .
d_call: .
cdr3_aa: CAIRRGGTRRDEQFF
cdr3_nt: TGTGCCATCAGGAGGGGCGGGACGAGAAGGGATGAGCAGTTCTTC

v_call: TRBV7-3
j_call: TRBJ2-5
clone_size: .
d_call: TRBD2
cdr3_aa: CASSAGGVAGQETQYF
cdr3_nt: TGTGCCAGCAGCGCTGGAGGGGTAGCGGGTCAAGAGACCCAGTACTTC

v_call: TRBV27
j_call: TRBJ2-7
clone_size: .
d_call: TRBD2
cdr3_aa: CASSLTGLAHEQYF
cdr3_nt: TGTGCCAGCAGTTTAACTGGACTAGCGCACGAGCAGTACTTC

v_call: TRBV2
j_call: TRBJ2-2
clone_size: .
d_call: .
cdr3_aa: CASSGQTNTGELFF
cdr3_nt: TGTGCCAGCAGTGGACAGACTAACACCGGGGAGCTGTTTTTT

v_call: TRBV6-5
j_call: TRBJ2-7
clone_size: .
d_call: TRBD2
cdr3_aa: CASSYAASGSYEQYF
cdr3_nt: TGTGCCAGCAGTTACGCAGCTAGCGGCTCCTACGAGCAGTACTTC

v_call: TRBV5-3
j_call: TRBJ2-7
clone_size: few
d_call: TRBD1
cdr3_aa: CARSPNVNPNYRGPGTGPYEQYF
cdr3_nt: TGTGCCAGAAGCCCAAACGTAAACCCAAACTACCGGGGACCCGGGACAGGGCCTTACGAGCAGTACTTC